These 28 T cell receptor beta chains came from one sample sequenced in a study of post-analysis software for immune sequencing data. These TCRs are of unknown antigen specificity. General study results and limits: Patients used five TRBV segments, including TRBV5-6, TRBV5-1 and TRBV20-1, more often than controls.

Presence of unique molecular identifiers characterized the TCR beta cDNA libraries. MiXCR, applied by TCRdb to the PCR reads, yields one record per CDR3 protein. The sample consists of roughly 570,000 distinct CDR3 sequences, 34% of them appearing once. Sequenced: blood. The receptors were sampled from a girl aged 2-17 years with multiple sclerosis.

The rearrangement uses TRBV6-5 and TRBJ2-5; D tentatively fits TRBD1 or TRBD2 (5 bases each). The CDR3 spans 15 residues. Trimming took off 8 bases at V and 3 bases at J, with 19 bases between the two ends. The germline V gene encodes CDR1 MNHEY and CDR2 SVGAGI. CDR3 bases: TGTGCCAGCGCCCGACTCGGGACCGGAAAAGAGACCCAGTACTTC. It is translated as CASARLGTGKETQYF.

The DNA of the CDR3 is TGTGCCAGCAGCCACCGATTCGGGGGGGGCCCCACAGATACGCAGTATTTT. Its translation: CASSHRFGGGPTDTQYF. V is TRBV3-1 and J is TRBJ2-3, with 8 positions matching TRBD2. V trimming: 3 bases; J trimming: 2 bases; junction bases outside the gene matches: 10. Germline V gene sequence: CDR1 LGHDT, CDR2 YNNKEL (reference sequence). The CDR3 is 17 residues long.

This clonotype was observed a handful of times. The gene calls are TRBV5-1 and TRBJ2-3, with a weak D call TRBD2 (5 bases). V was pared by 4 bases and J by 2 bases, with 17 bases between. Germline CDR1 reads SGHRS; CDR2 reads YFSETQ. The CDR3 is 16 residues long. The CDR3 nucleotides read TGCGCCAGCAGCCCGGACTTAAACTCTTACACAGATACGCAGTATTTT. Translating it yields CASSPDLNSYTDTQYF.

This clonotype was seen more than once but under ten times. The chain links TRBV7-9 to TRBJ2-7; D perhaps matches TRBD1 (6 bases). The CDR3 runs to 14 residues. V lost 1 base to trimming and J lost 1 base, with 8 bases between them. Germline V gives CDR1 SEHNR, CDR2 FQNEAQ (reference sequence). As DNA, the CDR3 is TGTGCCAGCAGCTTAGTTACAGGGTCCTACGAGCAGTACTTC. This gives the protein CASSLVTGSYEQYF.

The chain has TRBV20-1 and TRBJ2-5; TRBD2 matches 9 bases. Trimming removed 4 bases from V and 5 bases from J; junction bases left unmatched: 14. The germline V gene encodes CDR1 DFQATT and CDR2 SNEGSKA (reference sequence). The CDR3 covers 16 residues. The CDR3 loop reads CSATIGGGASGETQYF. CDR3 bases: TGCAGTGCTACAATTGGCGGGGGGGCCTCGGGGGAGACCCAGTACTTC.

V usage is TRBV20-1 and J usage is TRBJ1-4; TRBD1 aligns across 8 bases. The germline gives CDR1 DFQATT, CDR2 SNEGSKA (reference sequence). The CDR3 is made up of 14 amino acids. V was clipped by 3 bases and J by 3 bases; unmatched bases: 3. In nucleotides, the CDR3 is TGCAGTGCTAGGGGGACAGGCGCTAATGAAAAACTGTTTTTT. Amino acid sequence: CSARGTGANEKLFF.

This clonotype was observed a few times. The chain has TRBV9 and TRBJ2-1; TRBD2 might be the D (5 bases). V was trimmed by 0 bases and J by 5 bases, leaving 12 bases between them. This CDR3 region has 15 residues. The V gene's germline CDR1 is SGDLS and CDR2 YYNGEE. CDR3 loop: CASSVARALNNEQFF. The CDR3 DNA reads TGTGCCAGCAGCGTAGCGAGGGCACTCAACAATGAGCAGTTCTTC.

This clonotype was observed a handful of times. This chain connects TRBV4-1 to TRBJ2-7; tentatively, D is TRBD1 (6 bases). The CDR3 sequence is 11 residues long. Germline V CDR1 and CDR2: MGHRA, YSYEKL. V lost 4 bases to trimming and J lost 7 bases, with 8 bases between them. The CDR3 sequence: CASSRGQEQYF. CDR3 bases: TGCGCCAGCAGCCGAGGACAGGAGCAGTACTTC.

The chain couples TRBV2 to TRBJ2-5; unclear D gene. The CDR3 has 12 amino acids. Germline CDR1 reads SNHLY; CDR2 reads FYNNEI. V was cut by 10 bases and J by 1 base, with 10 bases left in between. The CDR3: CATSPSQETQYF. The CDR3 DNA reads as TGTGCCACTTCCCCGTCCCAAGAGACCCAGTACTTC.

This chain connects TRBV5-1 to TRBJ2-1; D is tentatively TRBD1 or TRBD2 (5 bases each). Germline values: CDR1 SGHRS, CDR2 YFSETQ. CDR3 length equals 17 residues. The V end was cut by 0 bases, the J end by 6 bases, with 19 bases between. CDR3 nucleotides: TGCGCCAGCAGCTTGGGTGAATCCGGGGCGGCAGGCAATGAGCAGTTCTTC. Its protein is CASSLGESGAAGNEQFF.

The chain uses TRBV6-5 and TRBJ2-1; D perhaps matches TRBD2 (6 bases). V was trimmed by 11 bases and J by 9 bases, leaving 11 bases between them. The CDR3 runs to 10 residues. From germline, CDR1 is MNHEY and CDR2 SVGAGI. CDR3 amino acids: CAGGVGEQFF. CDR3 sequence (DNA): TGTGCCGGAGGGGTAGGTGAGCAGTTCTTC.

This CDR3 is CSARPQAFQETQYF. In DNA, the CDR3 is TGCAGTGCTAGACCCCAAGCTTTCCAAGAGACCCAGTACTTC. V is TRBV20-1 and J is TRBJ2-5, with no clear D. This CDR3 has 14 residues. V was shortened by 2 bases and J by 1 base, with 11 bases between the two germline ends. The germline V gene encodes CDR1 DFQATT and CDR2 SNEGSKA (reference sequence).

The CDR3 loop reads CASSPGFSNTEAFF. The CDR3 bases are TGTGCCAGCTCACCTGGGTTTTCAAACACTGAAGCTTTCTTT. The chain has TRBV18 and TRBJ1-1; the D is unclear. Deletions cut 3 bases from V and 2 bases from J, with 10 bases between. Germline CDR1 reads KGHSH; CDR2 reads LQKENI. The CDR3 has 14 amino acids.

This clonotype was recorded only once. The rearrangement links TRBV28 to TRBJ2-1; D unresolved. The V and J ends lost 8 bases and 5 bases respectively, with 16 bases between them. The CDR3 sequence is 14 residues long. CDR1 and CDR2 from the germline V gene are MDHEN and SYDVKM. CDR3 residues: CASSPATVDNEQFF. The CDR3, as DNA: TGTGCCAGCTCTCCGGCGACTGTAGACAATGAGCAGTTCTTC.

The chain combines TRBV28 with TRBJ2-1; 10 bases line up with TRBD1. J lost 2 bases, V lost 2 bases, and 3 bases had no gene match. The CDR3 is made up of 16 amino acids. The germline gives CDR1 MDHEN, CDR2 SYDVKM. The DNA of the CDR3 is TGTGCCAGCAGTTTAGAGGGACAGGGGCCCTACAATGAGCAGTTCTTC. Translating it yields CASSLEGQGPYNEQFF.

The CDR3 sequence: CASSQGLAGGFYNEQFF. The CDR3 nucleotides read TGCGCCAGCAGCCAGGGTTTGGCGGGGGGTTTCTACAATGAGCAGTTCTTC. The chain carries TRBV4-1 and TRBJ2-1, with TRBD2 matching 8 bases. The germline gives CDR1 MGHRA, CDR2 YSYEKL. The CDR3 loop spans 17 amino acids. The V segment lost 3 bases and the J segment 3 bases; nucleotides outside the gene matches: 10.

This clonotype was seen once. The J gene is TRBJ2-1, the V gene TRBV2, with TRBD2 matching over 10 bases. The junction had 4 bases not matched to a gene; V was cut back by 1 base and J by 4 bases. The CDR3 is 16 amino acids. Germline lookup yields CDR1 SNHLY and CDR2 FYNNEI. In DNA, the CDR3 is TGTGCCAGCAGTGAAGAGAGCGGGGGGGTTTACAATGAGCAGTTCTTC. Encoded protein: CASSEESGGVYNEQFF.

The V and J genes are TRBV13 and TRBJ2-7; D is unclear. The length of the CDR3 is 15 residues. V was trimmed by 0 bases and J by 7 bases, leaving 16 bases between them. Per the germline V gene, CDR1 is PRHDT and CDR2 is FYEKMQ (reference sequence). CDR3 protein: CASSLGGRSNREQYF. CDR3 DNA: TGTGCCAGCAGCTTAGGGGGTCGGAGCAACCGGGAGCAGTACTTC.

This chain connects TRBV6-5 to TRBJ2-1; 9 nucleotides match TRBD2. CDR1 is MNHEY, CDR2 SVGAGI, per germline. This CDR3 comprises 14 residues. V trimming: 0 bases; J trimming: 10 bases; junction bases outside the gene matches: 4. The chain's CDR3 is CASSYSPSGDEQFF. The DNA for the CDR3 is TGTGCCAGCAGTTACTCGCCTAGCGGGGACGAGCAGTTCTTC.

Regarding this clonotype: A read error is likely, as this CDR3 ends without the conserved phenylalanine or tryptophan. The CDR3 coding sequence is TGTGCCAGCAGCTTAGAAATGGGACACTACGAGCAGTACTTA. Encoded protein: CASSLEMGHYEQYL. The chain recombines TRBV11-2 with TRBJ2-7; TRBD1 might be the D (6 bases). Trimming pared 0 bases from V and 3 bases from J, leaving 9 bases between. Germline lookup yields CDR1 SGHAT and CDR2 FQNNGV. The CDR3 is 14 residues long.

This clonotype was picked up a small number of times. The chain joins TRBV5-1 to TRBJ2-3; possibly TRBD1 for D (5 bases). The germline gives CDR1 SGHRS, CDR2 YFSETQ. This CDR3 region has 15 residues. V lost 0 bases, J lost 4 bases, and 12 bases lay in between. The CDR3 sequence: CASSLVWGRSDTQYF. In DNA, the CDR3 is TGCGCCAGCAGCTTGGTTTGGGGCAGGTCAGATACGCAGTATTTT.

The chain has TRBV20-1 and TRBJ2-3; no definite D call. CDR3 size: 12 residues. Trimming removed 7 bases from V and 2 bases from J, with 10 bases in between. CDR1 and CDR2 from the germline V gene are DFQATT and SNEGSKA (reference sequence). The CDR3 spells CSVNRDTDTQYF. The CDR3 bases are TGCAGTGTAAATCGAGACACAGATACGCAGTATTTT.

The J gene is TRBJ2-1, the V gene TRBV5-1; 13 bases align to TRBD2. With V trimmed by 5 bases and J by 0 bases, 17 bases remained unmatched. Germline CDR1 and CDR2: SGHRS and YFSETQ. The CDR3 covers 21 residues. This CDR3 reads CASSPDLTSGGLKSSYNEQFF. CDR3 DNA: TGCGCCAGCAGTCCGGACCTGACTAGCGGGGGGCTCAAAAGCTCCTACAATGAGCAGTTCTTC.

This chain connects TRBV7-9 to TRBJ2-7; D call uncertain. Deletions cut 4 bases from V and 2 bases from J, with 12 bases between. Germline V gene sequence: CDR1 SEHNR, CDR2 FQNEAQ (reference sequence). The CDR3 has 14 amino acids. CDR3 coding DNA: TGTGCCAGCAGCTCATCGACTGTGACCTACGAGCAGTACTTC. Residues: CASSSSTVTYEQYF.

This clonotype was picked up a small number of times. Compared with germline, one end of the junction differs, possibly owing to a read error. Written as DNA, the CDR3 is TGTACCATCAGTGAGGGACAGGGGGGAACAGATACGCAGTATTTT. Its translation is CTISEGQGGTDTQYF. This chain joins TRBV10-3 and TRBJ2-3; 11 bases fit TRBD1. The length of the CDR3 is 15 residues. CDR1 and CDR2 (germline): ENHRY, SYGVKD.

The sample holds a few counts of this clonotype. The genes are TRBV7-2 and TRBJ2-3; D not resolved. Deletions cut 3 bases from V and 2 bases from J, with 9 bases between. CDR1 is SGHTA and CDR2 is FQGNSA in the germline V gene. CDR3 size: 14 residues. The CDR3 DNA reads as TGTGCCAGCAGCTTCGCCAGATTCACAGATACGCAGTATTTT. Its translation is CASSFARFTDTQYF. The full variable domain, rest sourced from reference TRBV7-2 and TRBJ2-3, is GAGVSQSPSNKVTEKGKDVELRCDPISGHTALYWYRQSLGQGLEFLIYFQGNSAPDKSGLPSDRFSAERTGGSVSTLTIQRTQQEDSAVYLCASSFARFTDTQYFGPGTRLTVL.

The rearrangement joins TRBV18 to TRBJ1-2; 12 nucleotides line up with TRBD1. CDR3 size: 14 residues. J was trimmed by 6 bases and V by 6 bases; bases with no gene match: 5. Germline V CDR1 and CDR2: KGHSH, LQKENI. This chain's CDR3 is CASSGTGGADGYTF. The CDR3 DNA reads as TGTGCCAGCTCTGGGACAGGGGGCGCGGATGGCTACACCTTC. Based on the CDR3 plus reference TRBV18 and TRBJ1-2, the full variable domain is NAGVMQNPRHLVRRRGQEARLRCSPMKGHSHVYWYRQLPEEGLKFMVYLQKENIIDESGMPKERFSAEFPKEGPSILRIQQVVRGDSAAYFCASSGTGGADGYTFGSGTRLTVV.

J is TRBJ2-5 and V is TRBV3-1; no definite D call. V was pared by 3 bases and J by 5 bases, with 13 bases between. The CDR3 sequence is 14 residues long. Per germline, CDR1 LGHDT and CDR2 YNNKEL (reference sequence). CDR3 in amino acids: CASSQDTVEETQYF. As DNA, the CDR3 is TGTGCCAGCAGCCAGGATACGGTTGAGGAGACCCAGTACTTC.